This TCR beta chain was identified during a study of T-cell memory formation after mild COVID-19 (dated by TCRdb to the early 2020s). Notes on the research overall: TCR sequence clusters from the two donors were found to be largely donor specific. The cohort was made up of two young adult volunteers, one female and one male, who were previously healthy. Longitudinal TCRalpha and TCRbeta repertoire sequencing tracked T-cell clones expanding and contracting after mild COVID-19 in two donors.

Ficoll-Paque density gradient centrifugation was used to isolate PBMCs. The CDR3 holds 17 amino acids from the cysteine to the phenylalanine. Only CDR3 DNA is held: 51 bases, read in frame from base 1. Reading the germline V gene (reference sequence) gives CDR1 GTSNPN and CDR2 SVGIG. V is cut by 3 bases and J by 5 bases, and the space between the germline ends is 23 bases. In its sample, this clonotype was seen a few times. Its antigen is currently not known. Base qualities are not recorded, but no much larger clone differs from it by a single base. Sequencing instrument: Illumina NovaSeq 6000. cDNA libraries for TCRalpha and TCRbeta were prepared by 5'RACE using constant-segment primers, with sample barcodes and unique molecular identifiers added. Trizol reagent was used to extract RNA from every sample. Amplification of the libraries took two PCR steps, and the second step added a second sample barcode plus Illumina TruSeq adapters. The libraries were sequenced on an Illumina NovaSeq using 2 x 150 bp paired-end reads. In the original analysis: Reads were demultiplexed and collapsed into UMI-guided consensus sequences with migec v1.2.7. Using mixcr v2.1.11, the UMI consensuses were aligned to TRA and TRB V and J templates and assembled into clonotypes. A clonotype was counted as expanded or contracted only when both edgeR and NoisET called the clonotype significant, with the noise models trained on biological replicates. For edgeR calls, a false discovery rate-adjusted p below 0.01 and a log2 fold-change threshold of 1 were applied. As an exploratory analysis of dynamics, max-normalized trajectories of the 1000 most abundant clonotypes were examined by PCA with hierarchical clustering. Each responding clone was given a CD4 or CD8 phenotype based on the CD4+ and CD8+ repertoires, which had been sequenced separately. The raw public reads went through TCRdb reprocessing: fastp at Q25, MiXCR clone calling, in-frame beta chains kept. Every CDR3 protein is listed once, alongside the most common genes and DNA of its rows. TCRdb's processing, not the authors', yielded these V and J calls. For this sample there are 380,000 or so distinct CDR3 sequences; approximately 15% appear just once. Of the sample, roughly 22% falls within the top ten clones.

What the authors observed across the whole study: The detection of some responding clones in pre-infection memory suggests that pre-existing cross-reactive memory T cells joined the SARS-CoV-2 response. Contracting CD4+ clones turned up mainly in the CM and EM memory subsets, whereas EMRA was where CD8+ clones were enriched. Balanced CD4/CD8 phenotypes were observed for clones contracting from day 15 to 85, whereas a bias towards CD4+ was observed for a second wave of clones expanding from day 15 to 37. The study covered only a couple of mild cases, and larger cohorts including severe cases with pre-infection samples were considered necessary. Whether the second-wave clones peaking on day 37 were SARS-CoV-2 specific was not confirmed.

Sequenced material: PBMCs or a T cell subset sorted from them (not recorded which). The sequence is built from TRBV30 and TRBJ2-1, and the D gene may be TRBD1, 6 bases matching. The sequence was obtained from a young man who had mild COVID-19 (a few samples of this study predate the infection). The sample titles of this study are shuffled in the database, so cell type and time point are left out; the donor was told from shared clones. The CDR3 protein is CAWRGRFGTFSNNEQFF. The DNA sequence follows: TGTGCCTGGAGGGGACGTTTCGGGACATTTTCGAACAATGAGCAGTTCTTC.